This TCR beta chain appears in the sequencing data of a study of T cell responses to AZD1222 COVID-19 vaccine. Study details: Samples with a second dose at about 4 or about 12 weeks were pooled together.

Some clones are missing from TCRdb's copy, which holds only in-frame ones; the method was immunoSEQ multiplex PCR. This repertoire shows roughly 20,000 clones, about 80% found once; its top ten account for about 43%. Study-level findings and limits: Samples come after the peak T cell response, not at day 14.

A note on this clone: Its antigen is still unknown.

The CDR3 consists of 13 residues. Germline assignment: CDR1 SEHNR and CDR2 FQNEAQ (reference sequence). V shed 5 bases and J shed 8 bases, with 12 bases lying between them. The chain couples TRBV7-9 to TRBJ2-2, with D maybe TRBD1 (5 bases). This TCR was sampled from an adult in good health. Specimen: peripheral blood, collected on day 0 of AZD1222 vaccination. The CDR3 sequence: CASSNPRTGELFF. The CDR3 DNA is TGTGCCAGCAGCAACCCCCGGACAGGGGAGCTGTTTTTT.